Given below is one T cell receptor beta chain in context. Original data processing: From reference gene primer amplification, estimates of nucleated cell counts were derived. This table comes from immunoSEQ multiplex PCR, and its TCRdb copy is limited to in-frame clones, with some not included. D and trimming were read from the DNA, whereas the V and J calls and clone size are those reported in that table. The sample has under 200,000 clones, roughly 80% seen once. The sample is drawn from a study of blood T cell repertoires in COVID-19. Study details: The samples span acute and convalescent COVID-19 from the United States, Italy and Spain. Sample material is recorded as cDNA or gDNA derived from T cells, B-cell-depleted T cells, or PBMCs.

Germline V gene lookup returns CDR1 LNHNV and CDR2 YYDKDF (reference sequence). This CDR3 comprises 14 residues. With 7 bases removed from V and 2 bases from J, the gap between germline ends came to 13 bases. This chain joins TRBV15 and TRBJ2-3; D is possibly TRBD2 (6 bases). The sequenced sample consisted of peripheral blood. The sequence was collected from a man between 18 and 35 years old with active or convalescent COVID-19. CDR3 nucleotides: TGTGCCACCAAGGCGCGGGGCATCACAGATACGCAGTATTTT. It encodes CATKARGITDTQYF.